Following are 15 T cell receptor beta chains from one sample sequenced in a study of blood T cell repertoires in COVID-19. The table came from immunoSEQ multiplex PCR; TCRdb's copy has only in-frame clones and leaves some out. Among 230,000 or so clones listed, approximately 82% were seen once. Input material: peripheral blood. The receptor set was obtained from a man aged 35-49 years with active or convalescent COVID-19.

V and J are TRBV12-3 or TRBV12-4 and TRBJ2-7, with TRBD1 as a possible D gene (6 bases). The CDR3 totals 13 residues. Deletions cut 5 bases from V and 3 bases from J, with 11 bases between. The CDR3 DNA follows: TGTGCCAGCAGTCTAACAGGGTTCTACGAGCAGTACTTC. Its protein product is CASSLTGFYEQYF.

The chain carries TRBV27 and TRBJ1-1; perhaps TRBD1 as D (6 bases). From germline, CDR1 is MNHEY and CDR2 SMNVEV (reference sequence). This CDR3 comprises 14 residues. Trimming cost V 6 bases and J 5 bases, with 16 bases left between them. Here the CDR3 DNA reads TGTGCCAGCAGATTTCCGGGACAAATGACTGAAGCTTTCTTT. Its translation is CASRFPGQMTEAFF.

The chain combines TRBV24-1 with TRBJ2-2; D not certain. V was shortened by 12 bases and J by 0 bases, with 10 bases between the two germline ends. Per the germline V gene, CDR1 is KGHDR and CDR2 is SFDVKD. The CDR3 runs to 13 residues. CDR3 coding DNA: TGTGCCGCCGCCAGTCCGAACACCGGGGAGCTGTTTTTT. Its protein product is CAAASPNTGELFF.

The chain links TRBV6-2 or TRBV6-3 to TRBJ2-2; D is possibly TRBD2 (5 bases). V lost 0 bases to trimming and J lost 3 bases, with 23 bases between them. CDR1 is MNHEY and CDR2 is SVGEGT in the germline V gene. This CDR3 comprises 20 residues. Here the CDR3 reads CASSYSKAGLSARDTGELFF. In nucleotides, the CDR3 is TGTGCCAGCAGTTACTCCAAAGCTGGGTTGAGTGCGCGGGACACCGGGGAGCTGTTTTTT.

For the CDR3, the DNA is TGTGCCAGCAGCGCGGTCAAGGGACTAGCGGGCGCCAACTCCTACGAGCAGTACTTC. Amino acid sequence: CASSAVKGLAGANSYEQYF. The chain carries TRBV2 and TRBJ2-7; 12 bases agree with TRBD2. This CDR3 comprises 19 residues. V lost 6 bases and J lost 0; bases outside the gene matches: 15. The germline V gene has CDR1 SNHLY and CDR2 FYNNEI.

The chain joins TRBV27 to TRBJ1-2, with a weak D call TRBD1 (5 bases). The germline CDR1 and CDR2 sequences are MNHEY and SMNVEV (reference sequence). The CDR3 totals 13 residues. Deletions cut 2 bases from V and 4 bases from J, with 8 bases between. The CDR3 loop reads CASSLAGPYGYTF. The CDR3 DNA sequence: TGTGCCAGCAGTTTAGCAGGGCCCTATGGCTACACCTTC.

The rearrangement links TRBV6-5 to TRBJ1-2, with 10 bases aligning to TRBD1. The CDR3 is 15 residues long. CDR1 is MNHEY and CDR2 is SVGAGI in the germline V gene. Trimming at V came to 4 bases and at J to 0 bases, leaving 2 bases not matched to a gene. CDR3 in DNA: TGTGCCAGCAGTTGGACAGGGGGAGCTAACTATGGCTACACCTTC. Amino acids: CASSWTGGANYGYTF.

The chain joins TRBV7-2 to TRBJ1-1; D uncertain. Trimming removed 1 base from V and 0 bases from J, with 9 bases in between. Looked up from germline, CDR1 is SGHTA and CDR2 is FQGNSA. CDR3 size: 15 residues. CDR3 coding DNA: TGTGCCAGCAGCTTAGACAGCTACATGAACACTGAAGCTTTCTTT. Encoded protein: CASSLDSYMNTEAFF.

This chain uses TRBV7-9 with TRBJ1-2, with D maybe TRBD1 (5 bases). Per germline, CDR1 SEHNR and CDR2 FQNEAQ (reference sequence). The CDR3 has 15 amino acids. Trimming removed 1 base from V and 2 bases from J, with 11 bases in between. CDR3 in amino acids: CASSLEEGLNYGYTF. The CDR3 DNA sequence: TGTGCCAGCAGCTTAGAAGAGGGACTGAACTATGGCTACACCTTC.

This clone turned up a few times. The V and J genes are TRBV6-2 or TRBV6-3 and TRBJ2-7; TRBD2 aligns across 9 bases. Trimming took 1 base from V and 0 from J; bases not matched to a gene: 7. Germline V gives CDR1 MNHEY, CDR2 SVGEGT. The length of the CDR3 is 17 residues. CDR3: CASSYFSGGGTSYEQYF. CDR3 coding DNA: TGTGCCAGCAGTTACTTTAGCGGGGGCGGGACCTCCTACGAGCAGTACTTC.

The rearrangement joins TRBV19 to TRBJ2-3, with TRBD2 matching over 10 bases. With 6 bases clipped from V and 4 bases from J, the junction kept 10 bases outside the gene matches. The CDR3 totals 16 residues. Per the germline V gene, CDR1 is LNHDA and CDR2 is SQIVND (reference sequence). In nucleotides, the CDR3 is TGTGCCAGTAGACAGGGCGGGAGCGGGAGGGCAGATACGCAGTATTTT. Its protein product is CASRQGGSGRADTQYF.

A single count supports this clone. The CDR3 DNA reads TGTGCCGCCCAGACAGGGGATAGCAATCAGCCCCAGCATTTT. Protein: CAAQTGDSNQPQHF. This chain joins TRBV30 and TRBJ1-5; 8 bases align to TRBD1. CDR1 and CDR2 from the germline V gene are GTSNPN and SVGIG (reference sequence). The CDR3 loop spans 14 amino acids. After removal of 8 bases from V and 0 bases from J, the junction contained 6 bases not matched to a gene.

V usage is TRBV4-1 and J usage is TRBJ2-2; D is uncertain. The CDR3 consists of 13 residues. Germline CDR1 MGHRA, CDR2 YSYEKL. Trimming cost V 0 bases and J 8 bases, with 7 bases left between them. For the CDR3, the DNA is TGCGCCAGCAGCCAAGAGCCCGGTGGGGAGCTGTTTTTT. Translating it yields CASSQEPGGELFF.

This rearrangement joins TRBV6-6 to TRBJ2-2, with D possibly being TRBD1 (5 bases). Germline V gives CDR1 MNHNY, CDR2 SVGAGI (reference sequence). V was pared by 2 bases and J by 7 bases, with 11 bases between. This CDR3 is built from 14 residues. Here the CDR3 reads CASSYDSYVGELFF. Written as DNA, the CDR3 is TGTGCCAGCAGTTACGACAGCTATGTCGGGGAGCTGTTTTTT.

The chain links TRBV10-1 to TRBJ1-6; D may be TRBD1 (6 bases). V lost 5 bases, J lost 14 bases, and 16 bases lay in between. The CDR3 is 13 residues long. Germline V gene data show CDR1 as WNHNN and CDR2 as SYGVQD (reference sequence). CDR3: CASSPGASGTLHF. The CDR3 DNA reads TGCGCCAGCAGTCCAGGGGCGTCGGGAACCCTCCACTTT.